These T cell receptor beta chains were read from a single sample in a study of Ad26.COV2.S vaccination and SARS-CoV-2 variants. The repertoire was sequenced with immunoSEQ multiplex PCR; TCRdb's copy has only in-frame clones and lacks some. The data hold under 550,000 clones, with more than 80% observed a single time. The sample in question was peripheral blood, obtained in a trial of Ad26.COV2.S vaccine versus placebo. The receptors were sampled from a person between 18 and 65 years old who received the Ad26.COV2.S COVID-19 vaccine or a placebo. Each CDR3 is given with its conserved first and last residue. A D gene is named only where the DNA matches it firmly. Expanded clones are given a class, and other clones once, few, many or no size at all.

size	D	V	J	CDR3	DNA
.	.	TRBV20-1	TRBJ2-3	CSARWETQYF	TGCAGTGCTAGATGGGAGACGCAGTATTTT
once	.	TRBV19	TRBJ1-1	CASSILVNTEAFF	TGTGCCAGTAGTATTCTGGTGAACACTGAAGCTTTCTTT
.	TRBD1	TRBV6-5	TRBJ2-2	CASSPRDRGTGELFF	TGTGCCAGCAGCCCCCGGGACAGAGGCACCGGGGAGCTGTTTTTT
.	.	TRBV27	TRBJ1-5	CASSPTGPLQPQHF	TGTGCCAGCAGCCCGACAGGTCCATTGCAGCCCCAGCATTTT
.	.	TRBV18	TRBJ2-3	CASSPNAPRVSTDTQYF	TGTGCCAGCTCACCAAACGCCCCTCGGGTGAGCACAGATACGCAGTATTTT
.	.	TRBV10-2	TRBJ2-7	CASSEWGSTYEQYF	TGCGCCAGCAGTGAATGGGGGTCAACCTACGAGCAGTACTTC
few	.	TRBV6-2/TRBV6-3	TRBJ2-7	CASSYQRVATYF	TGTGCCAGCAGTTACCAGAGGGTAGCGACCTACTTC
few	TRBD1	TRBV2	TRBJ2-7	CASRKQGATYEQYF	TGTGCCAGCAGGAAACAGGGGGCTACCTACGAGCAGTACTTC
few	.	TRBV18	TRBJ2-7	CASSPPGGGSSYEQYF	TGTGCCAGCTCACCCCCCGGTGGCGGTAGCTCCTACGAGCAGTACTTC
.	TRBD1	TRBV18	TRBJ2-1	CASSPMHPGQSNNEQFF	TGTGCCAGCTCACCTATGCACCCGGGACAGTCAAACAATGAGCAGTTCTTC
.	.	TRBV5-6	TRBJ2-3	CASSLAGANTDTQYF	TGTGCCAGCAGCTTGGCCGGGGCCAACACAGATACGCAGTATTTT
.	.	TRBV28	TRBJ1-1	CASSFSLGGKAFF	TGTGCCAGCAGTTTTTCTCTAGGGGGGAAAGCTTTCTTT
.	.	TRBV6-5	TRBJ2-5	CASSYTQGGETQYF	TGTGCCAGCAGTTACACACAGGGAGGTGAGACCCAGTACTTC
.	.	TRBV4-3	TRBJ1-1	CASSGTLLSTEAFF	TGCGCCAGCAGCGGTACCCTTTTGAGCACTGAAGCTTTCTTT
.	TRBD1	TRBV25-1	TRBJ1-6	CASSETGGNSPLHF	TGTGCCAGCAGTGAGACAGGGGGGAATTCACCCCTCCACTTT
few	.	TRBV6-5	TRBJ1-1	CASTSGTEAFF	TGTGCCAGCACTTCAGGTACTGAAGCTTTCTTT
once	.	TRBV5-5	TRBJ2-5	CASSSFGETQYF	TGTGCCAGCAGCTCCTTTGGGGAGACCCAGTACTTC
.	.	TRBV6-5	TRBJ1-3	CASSYAGSGNTIYF	TGTGCCAGCAGTTACGCAGGCTCTGGAAACACCATATATTTT